This T cell receptor beta chain was found in a study of blood T cell repertoires in COVID-19. As for the study in general: Both acute and convalescent COVID-19 samples were obtained from the United States, Italy and Spain. Nucleic acid was either cDNA or gDNA, and it came from T cells, B-cell-depleted T cells, or PBMCs.

CDR3 length: 14 amino acids. Trimming shortened V by 5 bases and J by 8 bases, and 16 bases separated the two germline ends. Germline V CDR1 and CDR2: MNHEY, SMNVEV (reference sequence). In the authors' workflow: By means of reference gene primer amplification, nucleated cell counts were estimated. Some clones are missing from TCRdb's copy, which holds only in-frame ones; the method was immunoSEQ multiplex PCR. The DNA was the basis for D and trimming; V, J and clone size are from that table. This table holds tens of thousands of clones, about 86% found once. The V call is TRBV27, the J call TRBJ1-5; perhaps TRBD1 as D (6 bases). This TCR was recovered from a woman in her sixties with acute or convalescent COVID-19. The sample consisted of peripheral blood. CDR3 in amino acids: CASSPLGQLEPQHF. The CDR3, as DNA: TGTGCCAGCAGTCCCCTCGGACAGTTAGAGCCCCAGCATTTT.